The 18 T cell receptor beta chains below all came from one sample that was sequenced in a study of cytomegalovirus exposure and HLA in healthy donors (dated by TCRdb to 2015 to 2018). The library relied on the immunoSEQ multiplex PCR assay. In its TCRdb copy, this immuneACCESS table keeps in-frame sequences only and misses some clones. Where compared with another copy, unresolved V genes explain less than half of these, and the others have no known cause. The sample records some 230,000 clones, about 90% of which are singletons. Roughly 1% of the sample lies in the top ten. Input material: PBMCs. Receptors were obtained from a woman aged 18 to 35 in good health and CMV-seronegative.

This chain links TRBV29-1 with TRBJ1-1, with no clear D. This CDR3 has 14 amino acids. CDR1 is SQVTM, CDR2 ANQGSEA, per germline. V was pared by 2 bases and J by 3 bases, with 13 bases between. This CDR3 is CSVEFRFSDTEAFF. CDR3 in DNA: TGCAGCGTTGAATTTAGATTTTCGGACACTGAAGCTTTCTTT.

The chain joins TRBV7-2 to TRBJ1-3; tentative D call: TRBD1 (6 bases). Trimming pared 0 bases from V and 0 bases from J, leaving 9 bases between. Germline-derived CDR1 and CDR2 are SGHTA and FQGNSA. This CDR3 region has 16 residues. The CDR3 loop is CASSLAGTLSGNTIYF. The CDR3 region has the DNA TGTGCCAGCAGCTTAGCGGGGACACTCTCTGGAAACACCATATATTTT. Looking up the rest from reference TRBV7-2 and TRBJ1-3 gives the full variable domain: GAGVSQSPSNKVTEKGKDVELRCDPISGHTALYWYRQSLGQGLEFLIYFQGNSAPDKSGLPSDRFSAERTGGSVSTLTIQRTQQEDSAVYLCASSLAGTLSGNTIYFGEGSWLTVV.

CDR3 sequence: CASISGTGGAYSNQPQHF. In nucleotides, the CDR3 is TGTGCCAGCATATCCGGGACAGGGGGCGCCTATAGCAATCAGCCCCAGCATTTT. The gene calls are TRBV28 and TRBJ1-5; 12 bases are shared with TRBD1. The CDR3 has 18 residues. The V gene's germline CDR1 is MDHEN and CDR2 SYDVKM. The junction had 10 bases not matched to a gene; V was cut back by 7 bases and J by 0 bases.

The chain joins TRBV29-1 to TRBJ1-1, with D perhaps TRBD1 (6 bases). From germline, CDR1 is SQVTM and CDR2 ANQGSEA. The CDR3 has 13 amino acids. V lost 5 bases and J lost 5, with 15 bases in between. The CDR3, as DNA: TGCAGCGTTTGTCAGGGGAGTTGGACTGAAGCTTTCTTT. This encodes CSVCQGSWTEAFF.

The CDR3 loop reads CASSFLQGALDSGNTIYF. DNA for the CDR3: TGTGCCAGCAGTTTCCTACAGGGGGCTCTGGATTCTGGAAACACCATATATTTT. The gene calls are TRBV7-9 and TRBJ1-3; TRBD1 matches at 9 bases. There are 18 residues in the CDR3. Germline CDR1 reads SEHNR; CDR2 reads FQNEAQ (reference sequence). V gave up 6 bases and J gave up 1 base; unmatched junction bases: 13. Full variable domain (outside the CDR3, taken from reference TRBV7-9 and TRBJ1-3): DTGVSQNPRHKITKRGQNVTFRCDPISEHNRLYWYRQTLGQGPEFLTYFQNEAQLEKSRLLSDRFSAERPKGSFSTLEIQRTEQGDSAMYLCASSFLQGALDSGNTIYFGEGSWLTVV.

This clone was observed a handful of times. V gene TRBV28 combines with J gene TRBJ1-1; D is uncertain. CDR1 and CDR2 from the germline V gene are MDHEN and SYDVKM. V lost 6 bases and J 0 bases, leaving 11 bases between the germline ends. This CDR3 is 14 amino acids long. CDR3 sequence: CASSTGTLNTEAFF. In nucleotides, the CDR3 is TGTGCCAGCAGCACCGGTACGTTGAACACTGAAGCTTTCTTT.

The CDR3 here is CASSSIMGGQGSWTGELFF. The CDR3, as DNA: TGTGCCAGCAGCTCAATAATGGGGGGACAGGGAAGTTGGACCGGGGAGCTGTTTTTT. The chain combines TRBV11-3 with TRBJ2-2, with 9 bases matching TRBD1. Trimming cost V 4 bases and J 5 bases; bases outside gene matches: 17. The CDR3 totals 19 residues. Germline lookup yields CDR1 SGHNT and CDR2 YENEEA.

The chain uses TRBV30 and TRBJ1-2; 7 bases line up with TRBD1. This CDR3 region has 14 residues. The V segment lost 3 bases and the J segment 0 bases; nucleotides outside the gene matches: 4. Germline lookup yields CDR1 GTSNPN and CDR2 SVGIG (reference sequence). The CDR3 DNA follows: TGTGCCTGGAGGATACAGGGGACTAACTATGGCTACACCTTC. Its protein product is CAWRIQGTNYGYTF. The entire variable domain, with the rest obtained from reference TRBV30 and TRBJ1-2, is as follows: SQTIHQWPATLVQPVGSPLSLECTVEGTSNPNLYWYRQAAGRGLQLLFYSVGIGQISSEVPQNLSASRPQDRQFILSSKKLLLSDSGFYLCAWRIQGTNYGYTFGSGTRLTVV.

The chain combines TRBV2 with TRBJ2-1; 9 positions agree with TRBD2. Germline-derived CDR1 and CDR2 are SNHLY and FYNNEI. The CDR3 is 16 residues long. The J segment lost 2 bases and the V segment lost 1 base, leaving 3 bases of the junction unmatched. The CDR3 DNA sequence: TGTGCCAGCAGTGAAGAGAGGACTAGCGCCTACAATGAGCAGTTCTTC. Its protein product is CASSEERTSAYNEQFF.

The chain recombines TRBV5-1 with TRBJ2-3, with 11 bases that match TRBD2. Germline V CDR1 and CDR2: SGHRS, YFSETQ. The CDR3 is made up of 16 amino acids. V gave up 4 bases and J gave up 0 bases; unmatched junction bases: 4. This CDR3 reads CASSPRTSGSTDTQYF. For the CDR3, the DNA is TGCGCCAGCAGCCCCCGGACTAGCGGGAGCACAGATACGCAGTATTTT.

The chain is built from TRBV6-4 and TRBJ1-1; possibly TRBD1 for D (5 bases). Germline values: CDR1 MRHNA, CDR2 SNTAGT. Trimming shortened V by 3 bases and J by 0 bases, and 5 bases separated the two germline ends. This CDR3 contains 13 residues. CDR3 sequence reads: CASSEQVNTEAFF. DNA for the CDR3: TGTGCCAGCAGTGAACAGGTGAACACTGAAGCTTTCTTT.

The chain joins TRBV27 to TRBJ1-5, with D possibly being TRBD1 (5 bases). Germline CDR1 is MNHEY and CDR2 is SMNVEV (reference sequence). V dropped 5 bases and J dropped 6 bases, with 14 bases sitting between them. This CDR3 comprises 14 residues. The DNA of the CDR3 is TGTGCCAGCAGTCTCCAGGGTTGGGGTCAGCCCCAGCATTTT. It codes for CASSLQGWGQPQHF.

The V call is TRBV4-1, the J call TRBJ2-3; no reliable D call. CDR3 length equals 14 residues. Trimming stripped 4 bases from V and 2 bases from J, with 10 bases between. Germline V gene sequence: CDR1 MGHRA, CDR2 YSYEKL. The CDR3 reads CASSPRSHTDTQYF. Here the CDR3 DNA reads TGCGCCAGCAGCCCCCGGAGTCACACAGATACGCAGTATTTT.

The chain has TRBV30 and TRBJ2-3, with unresolved D. CDR3 length: 16 amino acids. Germline V lookup: CDR1 GTSNPN, CDR2 SVGIG (reference sequence). Trimming removed 5 bases from V and 0 bases from J, with 18 bases in between. This CDR3 is CAWEILIPISTDTQYF. CDR3 DNA sequence: TGTGCCTGGGAAATACTTATACCCATCAGCACAGATACGCAGTATTTT. Combining the CDR3 with reference TRBV30 and TRBJ2-3 gives the whole variable domain SQTIHQWPATLVQPVGSPLSLECTVEGTSNPNLYWYRQAAGRGLQLLFYSVGIGQISSEVPQNLSASRPQDRQFILSSKKLLLSDSGFYLCAWEILIPISTDTQYFGPGTRLTVL.

The chain uses TRBV11-2 and TRBJ1-1; the match to TRBD1 covers 7 bases. V gave up 6 bases and J gave up 5 bases; unmatched junction bases: 9. The germline gives CDR1 SGHAT, CDR2 FQNNGV. The CDR3 contains 14 residues. CDR3 residues: CASRPDRVGTEAFF. CDR3 DNA sequence: TGTGCCAGCAGGCCTGACAGGGTTGGGACTGAAGCTTTCTTT.

The chain couples TRBV30 to TRBJ1-5; 8 bases match TRBD1. The length of the CDR3 is 14 residues. Germline V lookup: CDR1 GTSNPN, CDR2 SVGIG (reference sequence). J lost 4 bases, V lost 5 bases, and 7 bases had no gene match. This CDR3 reads CAWGLGQVNQPQHF. As DNA, the CDR3 is TGTGCCTGGGGCCTGGGACAGGTTAATCAGCCCCAGCATTTT.

CDR3: CASRPTVGGTSYEQYF. The CDR3, as DNA: TGCGCCAGCAGACCGACAGTCGGCGGGACGTCCTACGAGCAGTACTTC. The rearrangement uses TRBV5-1 and TRBJ2-7; D is perhaps TRBD2 (6 bases). V lost 5 bases to trimming and J lost 1 base, with 19 bases between them. The CDR3 is made up of 16 amino acids. CDR1 and CDR2 from the germline V gene are SGHRS and YFSETQ.

This chain connects TRBV27 to TRBJ1-2; 8 bases match TRBD1. The CDR3 has 12 residues. J lost 8 bases, V lost 5 bases, and 4 bases had no gene match. CDR1 is MNHEY, CDR2 SMNVEV, per germline (reference sequence). The CDR3: CASSGDRIGYTF. The CDR3 DNA sequence: TGTGCCAGCAGTGGGGACAGGATAGGCTACACCTTC.